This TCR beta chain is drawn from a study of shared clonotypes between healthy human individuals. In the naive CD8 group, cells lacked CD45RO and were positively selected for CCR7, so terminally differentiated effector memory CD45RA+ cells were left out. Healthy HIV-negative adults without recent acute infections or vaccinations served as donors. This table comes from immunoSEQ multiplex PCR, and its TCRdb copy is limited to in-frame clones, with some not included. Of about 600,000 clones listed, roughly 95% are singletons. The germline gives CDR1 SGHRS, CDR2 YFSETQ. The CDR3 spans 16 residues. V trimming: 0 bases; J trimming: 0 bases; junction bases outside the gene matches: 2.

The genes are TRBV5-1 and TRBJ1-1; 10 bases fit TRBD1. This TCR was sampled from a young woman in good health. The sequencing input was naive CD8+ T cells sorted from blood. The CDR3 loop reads CASSLAGQGMNTEAFF. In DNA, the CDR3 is TGCGCCAGCAGCTTGGCGGGACAGGGGATGAACACTGAAGCTTTCTTT.